This is a list of T cell receptor beta chains from one sample in a study of blood T cell repertoires in COVID-19. Here immunoSEQ multiplex PCR was the method, and the copy in TCRdb shows in-frame clones only, minus some. This table holds some 29,000 clones, roughly 90% found once. Sequenced sample: peripheral blood. Receptor source: a human donor in a cohort sampled during active COVID-19. The CDR3 runs from the conserved cysteine through the conserved F or W. The D gene is left open where the match is weak. Clone size appears in some rows only: once, few, many, or a class for an expanded clone.

j_call | d_call | clone_size | v_call | cdr3_nt | cdr3_aa
TRBJ1-3 | NA | NA | TRBV5-4 | TGTGCCAGCAGCGCTGGACAGCTTCTCTCTGGAAACACCATATATTTT | CASSAGQLLSGNTIYF
TRBJ2-7 | NA | NA | TRBV19 | TGTGCCAGGCGGATCCCATTATTAGATCTGAGCTCCTACGAGCAGTACTTC | CARRIPLLDLSSYEQYF
TRBJ2-1 | NA | NA | TRBV3-1/TRBV3-2 | TGTGCCAGCAGCTTGGGCTCAAAGGATGAGCAGTTCTTC | CASSLGSKDEQFF
TRBJ2-1 | TRBD2 | NA | TRBV3-1/TRBV3-2 | TGTGCCAGCAGCCAAGGATGGACTAGCGGGGTACTATACAATGAGCAGTTCTTC | CASSQGWTSGVLYNEQFF
TRBJ2-5 | NA | NA | TRBV10-3 | TGTGCCAGTAGAGCTCAAGAGACCCAGTACTTC | CASRAQETQYF
TRBJ1-5 | NA | NA | TRBV4-1 | TGCGCCAGCAGCCAAGAGCCGGGAAGCAATCAGCCCCAGCATTTT | CASSQEPGSNQPQHF
TRBJ1-2 | NA | NA | TRBV3-1/TRBV3-2 | TGTGCCAGCAGCCAAGGGTCTACAGGCGGCTATGGCTACACCTTC | CASSQGSTGGYGYTF
TRBJ2-7 | TRBD2 | NA | TRBV4-1 | TGCGCCAGCAGCCAATTCGGACTAGCGGGATCCTACGAGCAGTACTTC | CASSQFGLAGSYEQYF
TRBJ2-3 | TRBD1 | NA | TRBV7-7 | TGTGCCAGCAGCCTGGGACAGCTAACAGATACGCAGTATTTT | CASSLGQLTDTQYF
TRBJ1-6 | TRBD1 | NA | TRBV3-1/TRBV3-2 | TGTGCCAGCAGCCCAACCCAGGGGGCGTATAATTCACCCCTCCACTTT | CASSPTQGAYNSPLHF
TRBJ2-5 | NA | NA | TRBV18 | TGTGCCAGCTCACCGACCCGGGGAGCCCAAGAGACCCAGTACTTC | CASSPTRGAQETQYF
TRBJ1-2 | NA | NA | TRBV6-5 | TGTGCCAGCCGACAGACCAACTATGGCTACACCTTC | CASRQTNYGYTF
TRBJ1-5 | NA | NA | TRBV29-1 | TGCAGCGTATTTGGTCAGCAGGGGTATCAGCCCCAGCATTTT | CSVFGQQGYQPQHF
TRBJ2-5 | NA | NA | TRBV7-9 | TGTGCCAGCAGCTTAGGATCACACCAAAGTCAAGAGACCCAGTACTTC | CASSLGSHQSQETQYF
TRBJ1-2 | TRBD1 | NA | TRBV6-4 | TGTGCCAGCAGTGCCAGACAGGGCGACTATGGCTACACCTTC | CASSARQGDYGYTF
TRBJ2-5 | NA | NA | TRBV5-6 | TGTGCCAGCAGCTTGAGTATTGGGCAGGGAAAGACCCAGTACTTC | CASSLSIGQGKTQYF
TRBJ1-3 | TRBD1 | NA | TRBV28 | TGTGCCAGCAGTCCTCTCCCCAGGGGGCCGATCAGGATACACACCATATATTTT | CASSPLPRGPIRIHTIYF
TRBJ1-4 | NA | NA | TRBV20-1 | TGCAGTGCTAGTTACAGGGATGGGACTAATGAAAAACTGTTTTTT | CSASYRDGTNEKLFF
TRBJ2-4 | TRBD1 | NA | TRBV19 | TGTGCCAGTAGTTTCTCAGGGGGTAAAAACATTCAGTACTTC | CASSFSGGKNIQYF
TRBJ2-3 | NA | NA | TRBV29-1 | TGCAGCGTCGGGGAAAGGGCAGATACGCAGTATTTT | CSVGERADTQYF
TRBJ1-2 | TRBD1 | NA | TRBV27 | TGTGCCAGCAGTTTAGGGACAGGGAACTATGGCTACACCTTC | CASSLGTGNYGYTF
TRBJ2-1 | TRBD1 | few | TRBV3-1/TRBV3-2 | TGTGCCAGCAGCCCGGCCCGAGGGACAGGGGTGTTCTTC | CASSPARGTGVFF
TRBJ1-2 | TRBD1 | NA | TRBV6-5 | TGTGCCAGCAGTTACGCAACAGGGGCCGGTGGCTACACCTTC | CASSYATGAGGYTF
TRBJ1-6 | TRBD1 | NA | TRBV6-1 | TGTGCCAGCAGTGAAGCGGACAGGGTTAATTCACCCCTCCACTTT | CASSEADRVNSPLHF
TRBJ2-7 | TRBD2 | NA | TRBV5-1 | TGCGCCAGCAGCTTCCTAGCGGGGGGCTACGAGCAGTACTTC | CASSFLAGGYEQYF
TRBJ1-3 | TRBD1 | NA | TRBV27 | TGTGCCAGCAGTTTGTCGGGGACAGGGGGAAACACCATATATTTT | CASSLSGTGGNTIYF
TRBJ2-7 | TRBD1 | NA | TRBV29-1 | TGCAGCGTTGTTCCAGGGGGTGGCTACGAGCAGTACTTC | CSVVPGGGYEQYF
TRBJ1-2 | NA | NA | TRBV4-3 | TGCGCCAGCAGCCTTCGACCCGGGGACTATGGCTACACCTTC | CASSLRPGDYGYTF